This TCR beta chain emerged from a study of PD-1 blockade in classical Hodgkin lymphoma. Stated time point: cycle 4 day 1 (C4D1), after less than seven weeks of nivolumab. The patients all showed relapse after autologous stem cell transplantation, while their brentuximab vedotin exposure varied. When best responses were assessed, they were complete response, partial response or progressive disease. Regarding the study as a whole: Lower baseline TCR diversity marked trial partial responders and progressors. It was reported that newly diagnosed patients had less baseline TCR diversity than healthy donors.

This clone was picked up one time. Its specificity is not known. V lost 2 bases and J lost 0, with 8 bases in between. The CDR3 length is 14 residues. CDR1 is MNHEY, CDR2 SVGAGI, per germline. Only in-frame clones appear in the TCRdb table, and some are missing; sequencing was by immunoSEQ multiplex PCR. Seen here are 19,000 or so clones, roughly 85% observed once, and the top ten hold about an eighth. This clonotype was sampled from a human donor with classical Hodgkin lymphoma. The chain combines TRBV6-5 with TRBJ2-7; perhaps TRBD2 as D (5 bases). The sequenced sample was peripheral blood mononuclear cells (PBMCs), obtained before the fourth cycle of nivolumab. The CDR3 region has the DNA TGTGCCAGCAGTTACCACGGGGACTCCTACGAGCAGTACTTC. Its translation is CASSYHGDSYEQYF.